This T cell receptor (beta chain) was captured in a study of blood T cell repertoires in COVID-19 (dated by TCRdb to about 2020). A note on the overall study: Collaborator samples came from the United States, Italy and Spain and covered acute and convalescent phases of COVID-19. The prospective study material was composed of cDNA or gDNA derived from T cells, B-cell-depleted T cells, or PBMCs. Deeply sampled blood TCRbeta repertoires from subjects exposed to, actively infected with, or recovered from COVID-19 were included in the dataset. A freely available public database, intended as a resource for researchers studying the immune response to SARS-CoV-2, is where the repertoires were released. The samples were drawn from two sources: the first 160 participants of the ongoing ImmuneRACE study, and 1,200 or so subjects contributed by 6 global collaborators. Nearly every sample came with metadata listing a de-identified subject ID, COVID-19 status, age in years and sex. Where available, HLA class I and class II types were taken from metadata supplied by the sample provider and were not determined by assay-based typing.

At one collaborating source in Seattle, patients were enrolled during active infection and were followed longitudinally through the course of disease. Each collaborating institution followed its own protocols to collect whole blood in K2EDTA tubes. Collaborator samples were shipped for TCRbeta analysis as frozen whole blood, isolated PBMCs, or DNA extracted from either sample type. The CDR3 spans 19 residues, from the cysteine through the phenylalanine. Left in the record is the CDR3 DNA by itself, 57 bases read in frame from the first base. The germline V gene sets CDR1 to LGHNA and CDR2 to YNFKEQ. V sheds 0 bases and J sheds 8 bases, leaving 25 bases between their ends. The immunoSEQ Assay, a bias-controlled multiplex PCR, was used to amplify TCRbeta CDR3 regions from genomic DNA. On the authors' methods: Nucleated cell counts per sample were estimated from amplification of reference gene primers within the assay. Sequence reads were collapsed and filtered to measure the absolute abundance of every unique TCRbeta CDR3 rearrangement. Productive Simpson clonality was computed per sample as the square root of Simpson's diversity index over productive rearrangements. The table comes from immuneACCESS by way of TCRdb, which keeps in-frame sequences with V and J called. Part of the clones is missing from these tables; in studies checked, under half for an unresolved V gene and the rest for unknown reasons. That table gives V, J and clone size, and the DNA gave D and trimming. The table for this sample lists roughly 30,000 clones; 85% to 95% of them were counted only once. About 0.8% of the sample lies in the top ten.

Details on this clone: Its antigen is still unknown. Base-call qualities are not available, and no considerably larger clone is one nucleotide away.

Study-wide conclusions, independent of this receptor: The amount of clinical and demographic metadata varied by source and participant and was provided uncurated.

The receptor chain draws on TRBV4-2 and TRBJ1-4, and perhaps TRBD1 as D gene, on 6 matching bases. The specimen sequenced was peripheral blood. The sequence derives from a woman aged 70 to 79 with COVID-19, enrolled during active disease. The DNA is TGTGCCAGCAGCCAAGACACCCAATACACGTCAGGGGCCCACGAAAAACTGTTTTTT. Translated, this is CASSQDTQYTSGAHEKLFF.